These 3 T cell receptor beta chains originate from one sample sequenced in a study of CD8 T cells in ankylosing spondylitis. Points from the study as a whole: A TCR beta motif of several highly homologous variants seemed to mark ankylosing spondylitis blood.

TCRdb analysed the 5' RACE reads with MiXCR anew, one entry per CDR3 protein. This sample has a few hundred thousand distinct CDR3 sequences, with roughly 13% found just once. No antigen has been assigned to these receptors. The sample taken for sequencing was blood, either unsorted or a sorted T cell fraction (not recorded which). The receptors originated from a male donor with ankylosing spondylitis.

This clonotype was seen at least ten times. This chain links TRBV7-2 with TRBJ2-7, with TRBD2 matching over 8 bases. Germline V gene data show CDR1 as SGHTA and CDR2 as FQGNSA. CDR3 length: 16 amino acids. J gave up 0 bases and V 7 bases, and 11 bases lay outside the gene matches. The CDR3 is CASNIRAGGHSYEQYF. DNA for the CDR3: TGTGCCAGCAACATACGCGCGGGAGGCCACTCCTACGAGCAGTACTTC.

J is TRBJ2-5 and V is TRBV24-1; weak D call: TRBD1 (5 bases). The germline V and J ends were trimmed by 4 bases and 1 base, with 12 bases remaining between them. Germline CDR1 and CDR2: KGHDR and SFDVKD. The CDR3 consists of 15 residues. The CDR3 is CATSDTTGFQETQYF. The DNA for the CDR3 is TGTGCCACCAGTGACACAACAGGTTTCCAAGAGACCCAGTACTTC.

This clonotype was counted a few times. J is TRBJ1-2 and V is TRBV5-1; perhaps TRBD1 as D (6 bases). Germline CDR1 reads SGHRS; CDR2 reads YFSETQ. Deletions cut 2 bases from V and 6 bases from J, with 17 bases between. The CDR3 consists of 15 residues. CDR3 nucleotides: TGCGCCAGCAGCTTAACCGGGACACTTCGGGATGGCTACACCTTC. Translating it yields CASSLTGTLRDGYTF.